This TCR beta chain was sequenced during a study of T cells in Graves' hyperthyroidism and ophthalmopathy. If no ophthalmopathy progression occurred within 18 months, Graves' hyperthyroidism was stable. Uncontrolled infections, other autoimmune diseases, pregnancy or lactation led to exclusion of patients. Diagnoses used clinical symptoms, serum thyroxine and TRAb, thyroid ultrasound and orbital computed tomography. Amplified TCR beta CDR3 regions derived from RNA transcripts. When the TCR CDR3 underwent first-round RT-PCR, the HTBI primer set was used. TCRdb recomputed calls from the multiplex PCR reads with MiXCR, one row per CDR3 protein. Of nearly 750,000 distinct CDR3 sequences listed, 35% are singletons. The CDR3 runs to 15 residues. The germline V gene has CDR1 SEHNR and CDR2 FQNEAQ (reference sequence). With 4 bases removed from V and 8 bases from J, the gap between germline ends came to 15 bases.

The receptor was isolated from a woman aged 40 to 50 with Graves' hyperthyroidism. This chain connects TRBV7-9 to TRBJ1-6, with D maybe TRBD1 (6 bases). The sample taken for sequencing was blood. The CDR3 loop is CASSSLAGADSPLHF. The CDR3 DNA is TGTGCCAGCAGCTCTCTAGCGGGGGCTGATTCACCCCTCCACTTT.